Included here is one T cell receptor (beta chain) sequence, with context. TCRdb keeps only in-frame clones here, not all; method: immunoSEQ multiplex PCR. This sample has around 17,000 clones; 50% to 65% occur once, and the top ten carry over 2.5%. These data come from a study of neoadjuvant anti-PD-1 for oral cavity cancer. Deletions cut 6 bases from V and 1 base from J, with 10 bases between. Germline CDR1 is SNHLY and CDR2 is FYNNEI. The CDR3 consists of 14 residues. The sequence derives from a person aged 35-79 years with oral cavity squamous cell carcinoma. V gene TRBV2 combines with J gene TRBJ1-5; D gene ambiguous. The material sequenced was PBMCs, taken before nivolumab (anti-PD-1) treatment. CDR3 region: CASRTRGSNQPQHF. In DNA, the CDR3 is TGTGCCAGCAGAACGCGCGGGAGCAATCAGCCCCAGCATTTT. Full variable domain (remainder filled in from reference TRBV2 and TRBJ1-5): EPEVTQTPSHQVTQMGQEVILRCVPISNHLYFYWYRQILGQKVEFLVSFYNNEISEKSEIFDDQFSVERPDGSNFTLKIRSTKLEDSAMYFCASRTRGSNQPQHFGDGTRLSIL.